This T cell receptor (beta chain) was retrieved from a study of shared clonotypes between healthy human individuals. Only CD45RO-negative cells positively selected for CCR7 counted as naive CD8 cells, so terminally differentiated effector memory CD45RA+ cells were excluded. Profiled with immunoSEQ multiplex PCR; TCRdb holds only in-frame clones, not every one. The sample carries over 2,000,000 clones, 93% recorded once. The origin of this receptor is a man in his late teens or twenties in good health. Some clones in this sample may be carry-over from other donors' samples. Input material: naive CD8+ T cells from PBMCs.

CDR3 loop: CASSQGPTDTQYF. In DNA, the CDR3 is TGTGCCAGCAGCCAAGGACCTACAGATACGCAGTATTTT. The rearrangement uses TRBV4-2 and TRBJ2-3, with D unclear. The CDR3 is 13 amino acids. Germline values: CDR1 LGHNA, CDR2 YNFKEQ. The V gene lost 1 base and the J gene lost 3 bases, with 5 bases spanning the gap.